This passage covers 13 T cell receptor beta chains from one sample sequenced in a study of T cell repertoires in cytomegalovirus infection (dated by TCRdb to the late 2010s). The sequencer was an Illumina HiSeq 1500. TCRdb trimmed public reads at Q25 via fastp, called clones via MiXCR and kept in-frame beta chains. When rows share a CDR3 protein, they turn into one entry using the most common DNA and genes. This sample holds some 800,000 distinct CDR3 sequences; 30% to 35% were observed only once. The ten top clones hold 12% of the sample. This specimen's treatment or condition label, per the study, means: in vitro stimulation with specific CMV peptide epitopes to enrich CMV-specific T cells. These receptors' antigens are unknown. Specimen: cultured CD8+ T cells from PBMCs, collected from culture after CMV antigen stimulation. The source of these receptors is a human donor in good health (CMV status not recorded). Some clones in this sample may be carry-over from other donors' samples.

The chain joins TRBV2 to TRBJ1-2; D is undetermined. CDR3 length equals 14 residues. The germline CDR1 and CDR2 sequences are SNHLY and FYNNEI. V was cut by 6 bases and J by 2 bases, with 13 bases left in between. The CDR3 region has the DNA TGTGCCAGCAGCGAAAAGAAATTCAACTATGGCTACACCTTC. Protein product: CASSEKKFNYGYTF.

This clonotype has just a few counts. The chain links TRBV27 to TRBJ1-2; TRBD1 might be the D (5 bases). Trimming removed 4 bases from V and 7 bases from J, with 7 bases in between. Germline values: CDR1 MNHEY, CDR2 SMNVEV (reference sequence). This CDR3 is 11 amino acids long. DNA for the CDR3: TGTGCCAGCAGTTCAGGGATTGGCTACACCTTC. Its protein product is CASSSGIGYTF.

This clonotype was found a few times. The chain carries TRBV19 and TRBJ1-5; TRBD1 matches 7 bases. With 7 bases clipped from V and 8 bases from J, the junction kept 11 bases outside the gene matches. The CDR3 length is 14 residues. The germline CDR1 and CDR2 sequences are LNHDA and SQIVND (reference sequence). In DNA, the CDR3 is TGTGCCAGTACCCCGGAGGGGGCCCTAGAGCCCCAGCATTTT. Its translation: CASTPEGALEPQHF.

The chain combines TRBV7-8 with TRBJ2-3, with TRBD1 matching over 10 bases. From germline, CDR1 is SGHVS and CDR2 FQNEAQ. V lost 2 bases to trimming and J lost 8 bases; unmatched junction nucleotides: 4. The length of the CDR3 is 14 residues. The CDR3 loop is CASSLRQGASTQYF. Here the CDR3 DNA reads TGTGCCAGCAGCTTAAGACAGGGGGCATCTACGCAGTATTTT.

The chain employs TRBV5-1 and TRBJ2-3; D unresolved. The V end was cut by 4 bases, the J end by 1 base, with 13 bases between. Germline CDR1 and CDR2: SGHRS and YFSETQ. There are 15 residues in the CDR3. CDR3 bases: TGCGCCAGCAGCGAGGTGGATCACCGCACAGATACGCAGTATTTT. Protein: CASSEVDHRTDTQYF.

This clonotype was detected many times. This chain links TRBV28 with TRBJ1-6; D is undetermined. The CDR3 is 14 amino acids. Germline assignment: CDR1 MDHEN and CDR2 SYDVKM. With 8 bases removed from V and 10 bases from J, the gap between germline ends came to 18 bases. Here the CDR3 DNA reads TGTGCCAGCGAGGATTGGCAGGAAGAATCACCCCTCCACTTT. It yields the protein CASEDWQEESPLHF.

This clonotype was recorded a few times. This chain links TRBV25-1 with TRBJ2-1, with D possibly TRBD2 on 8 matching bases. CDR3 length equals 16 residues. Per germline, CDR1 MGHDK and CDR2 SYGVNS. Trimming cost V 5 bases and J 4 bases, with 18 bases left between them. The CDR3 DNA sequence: TGTGCCAGCAGTCCCCGGGAGGGGGCCATGTACAATGAGCAGTTCTTC. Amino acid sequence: CASSPREGAMYNEQFF.

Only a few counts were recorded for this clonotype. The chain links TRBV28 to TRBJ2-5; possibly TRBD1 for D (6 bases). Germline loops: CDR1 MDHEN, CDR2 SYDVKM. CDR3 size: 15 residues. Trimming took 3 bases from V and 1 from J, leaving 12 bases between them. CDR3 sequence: CASSFEGHIQETQYF. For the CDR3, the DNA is TGTGCCAGCAGTTTTGAGGGACATATCCAAGAGACCCAGTACTTC.

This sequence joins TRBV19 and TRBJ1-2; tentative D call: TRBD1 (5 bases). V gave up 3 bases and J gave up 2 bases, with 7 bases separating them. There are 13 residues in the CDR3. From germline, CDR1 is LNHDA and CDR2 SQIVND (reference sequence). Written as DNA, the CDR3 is TGTGCCAGTAGTATGGACAAAAACTATGGCTACACCTTC. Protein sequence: CASSMDKNYGYTF.

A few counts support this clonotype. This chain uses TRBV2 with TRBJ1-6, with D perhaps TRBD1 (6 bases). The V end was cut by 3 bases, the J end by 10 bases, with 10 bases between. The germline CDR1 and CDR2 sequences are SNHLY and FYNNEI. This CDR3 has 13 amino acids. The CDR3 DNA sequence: TGTGCCAGCAGTGATACAGGGCACTCACCCCTCCACTTT. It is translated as CASSDTGHSPLHF.

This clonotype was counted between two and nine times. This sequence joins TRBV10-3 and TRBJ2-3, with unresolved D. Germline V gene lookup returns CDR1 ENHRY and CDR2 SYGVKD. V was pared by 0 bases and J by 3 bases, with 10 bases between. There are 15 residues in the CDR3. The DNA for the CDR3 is TGTGCCATCAGTGAGTCAGGGTATGGAACAGATACGCAGTATTTT. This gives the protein CAISESGYGTDTQYF.

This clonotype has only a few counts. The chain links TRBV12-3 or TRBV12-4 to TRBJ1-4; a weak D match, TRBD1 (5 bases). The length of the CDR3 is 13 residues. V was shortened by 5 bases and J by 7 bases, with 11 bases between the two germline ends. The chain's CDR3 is CASSARDGEKLFF. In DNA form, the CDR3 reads TGTGCCAGCAGTGCCCGGGACGGTGAAAAACTGTTTTTT.

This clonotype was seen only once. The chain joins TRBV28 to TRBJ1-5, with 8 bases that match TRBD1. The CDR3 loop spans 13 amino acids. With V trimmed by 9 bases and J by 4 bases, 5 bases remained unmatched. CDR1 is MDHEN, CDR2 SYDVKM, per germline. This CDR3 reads CARGQEGNQPQHF. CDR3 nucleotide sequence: TGTGCCAGGGGACAGGAGGGGAATCAGCCCCAGCATTTT. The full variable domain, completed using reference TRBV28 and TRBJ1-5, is DVKVTQSSRYLVKRTGEKVFLECVQDMDHENMFWYRQDPGLGLRLIYFSYDVKMKEKGDIPEGYSVSREKKERFSLILESASTNQTSMYLCARGQEGNQPQHFGDGTRLSIL.